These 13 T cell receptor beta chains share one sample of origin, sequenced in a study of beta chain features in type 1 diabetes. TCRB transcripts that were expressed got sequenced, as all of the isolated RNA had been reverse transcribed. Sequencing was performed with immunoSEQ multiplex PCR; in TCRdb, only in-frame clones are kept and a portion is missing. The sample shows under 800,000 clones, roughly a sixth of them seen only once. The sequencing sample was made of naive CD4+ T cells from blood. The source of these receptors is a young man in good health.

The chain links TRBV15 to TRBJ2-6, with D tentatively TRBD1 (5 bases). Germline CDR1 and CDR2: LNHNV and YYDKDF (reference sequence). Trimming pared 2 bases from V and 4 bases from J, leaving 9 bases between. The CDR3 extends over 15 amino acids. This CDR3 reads CATSRQGSGANVLTF. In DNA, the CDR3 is TGTGCCACCAGCAGACAGGGCTCAGGGGCCAACGTCCTGACTTTC.

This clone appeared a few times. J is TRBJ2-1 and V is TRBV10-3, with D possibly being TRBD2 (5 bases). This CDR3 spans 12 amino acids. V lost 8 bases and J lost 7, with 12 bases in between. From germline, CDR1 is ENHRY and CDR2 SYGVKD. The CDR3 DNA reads TGTGCCATCGGATTAGCGAGGAATGAGCAGTTCTTC. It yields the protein CAIGLARNEQFF.

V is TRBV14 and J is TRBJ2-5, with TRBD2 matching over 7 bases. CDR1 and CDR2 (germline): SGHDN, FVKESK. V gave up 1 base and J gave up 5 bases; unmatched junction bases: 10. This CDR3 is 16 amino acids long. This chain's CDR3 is CASSQVRDYRRETQYF. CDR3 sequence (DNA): TGTGCCAGCAGCCAAGTTCGGGACTATCGACGGGAGACCCAGTACTTC.

The CDR3 region is CASSFGGVNTEAFF. CDR3 sequence (DNA): TGTGCCAGCAGTTTTGGGGGGGTGAACACTGAAGCTTTCTTT. The V gene is TRBV28, the J gene TRBJ1-1; D may be TRBD1 (5 bases). The CDR3 has 14 residues. Germline V gene lookup returns CDR1 MDHEN and CDR2 SYDVKM. The V end was cut by 3 bases, the J end by 0 bases, with 8 bases between.

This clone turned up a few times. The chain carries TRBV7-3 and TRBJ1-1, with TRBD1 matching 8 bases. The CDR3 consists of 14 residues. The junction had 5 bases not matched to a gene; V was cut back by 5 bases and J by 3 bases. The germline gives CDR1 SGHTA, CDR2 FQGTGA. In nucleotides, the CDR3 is TGTGCCAGCAGCCTGACACAGGGGGACACTGAAGCTTTCTTT. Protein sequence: CASSLTQGDTEAFF.

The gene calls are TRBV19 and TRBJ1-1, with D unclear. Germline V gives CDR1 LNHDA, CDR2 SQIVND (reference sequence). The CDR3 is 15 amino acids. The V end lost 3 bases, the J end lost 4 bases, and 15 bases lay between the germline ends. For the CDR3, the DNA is TGTGCCAGTAGTATTCGGCAAATGGCGAGCACTGAAGCTTTCTTT. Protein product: CASSIRQMASTEAFF.

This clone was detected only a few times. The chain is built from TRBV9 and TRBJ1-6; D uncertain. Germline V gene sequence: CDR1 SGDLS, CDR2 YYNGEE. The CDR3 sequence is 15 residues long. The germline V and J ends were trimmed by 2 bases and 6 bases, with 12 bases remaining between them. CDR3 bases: TGTGCCAGCAGCGTCCTCACCCGGGGTAATTCACCCCTCCACTTT. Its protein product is CASSVLTRGNSPLHF. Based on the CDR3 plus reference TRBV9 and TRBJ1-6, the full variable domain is DSGVTQTPKHLITATGQRVTLRCSPRSGDLSVYWYQQSLDQGLQFLIQYYNGEERAKGNILERFSAQQFPDLHSELNLSSLELGDSALYFCASSVLTRGNSPLHFGNGTRLTVT.

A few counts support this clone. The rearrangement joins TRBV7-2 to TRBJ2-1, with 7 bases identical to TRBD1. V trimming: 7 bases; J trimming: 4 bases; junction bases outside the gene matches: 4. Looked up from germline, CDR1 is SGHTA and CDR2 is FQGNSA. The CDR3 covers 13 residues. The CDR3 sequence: CASTLTGYNEQFF. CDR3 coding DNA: TGTGCCAGCACCCTGACAGGGTACAATGAGCAGTTCTTC.

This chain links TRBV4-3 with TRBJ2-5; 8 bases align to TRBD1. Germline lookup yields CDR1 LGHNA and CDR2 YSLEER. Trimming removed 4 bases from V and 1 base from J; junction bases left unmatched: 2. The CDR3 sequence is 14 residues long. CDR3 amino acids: CASSPTGVQETQYF. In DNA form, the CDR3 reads TGCGCCAGCAGCCCGACAGGGGTCCAAGAGACCCAGTACTTC.

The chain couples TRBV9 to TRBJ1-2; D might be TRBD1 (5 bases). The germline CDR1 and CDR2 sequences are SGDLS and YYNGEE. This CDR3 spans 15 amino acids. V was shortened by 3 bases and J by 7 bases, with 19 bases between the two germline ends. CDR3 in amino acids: CASSERDFSVGGYTF. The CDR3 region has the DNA TGTGCCAGCAGCGAGAGGGACTTCTCAGTCGGTGGCTACACCTTC.

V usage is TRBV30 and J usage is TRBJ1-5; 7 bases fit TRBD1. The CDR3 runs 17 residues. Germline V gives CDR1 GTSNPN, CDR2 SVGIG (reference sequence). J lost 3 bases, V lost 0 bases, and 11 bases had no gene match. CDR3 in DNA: TGTGCCTGGAGTGTCAGACAGGGAGCCCCTAACAATCAGCCCCAGCATTTT. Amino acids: CAWSVRQGAPNNQPQHF.

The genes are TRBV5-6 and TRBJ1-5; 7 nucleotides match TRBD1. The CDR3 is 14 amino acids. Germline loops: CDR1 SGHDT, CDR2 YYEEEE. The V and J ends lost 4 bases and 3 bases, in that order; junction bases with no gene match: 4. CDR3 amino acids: CASSRGQINQPQHF. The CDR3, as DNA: TGTGCCAGCAGCCGGGGACAGATCAATCAGCCCCAGCATTTT.

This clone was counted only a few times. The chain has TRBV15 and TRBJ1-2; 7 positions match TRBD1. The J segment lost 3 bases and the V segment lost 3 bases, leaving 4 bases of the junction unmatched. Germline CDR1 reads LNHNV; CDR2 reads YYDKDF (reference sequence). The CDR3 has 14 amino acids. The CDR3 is CATSSVTGYYGYTF. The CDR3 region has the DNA TGTGCCACCAGCAGCGTGACAGGGTACTATGGCTACACCTTC.